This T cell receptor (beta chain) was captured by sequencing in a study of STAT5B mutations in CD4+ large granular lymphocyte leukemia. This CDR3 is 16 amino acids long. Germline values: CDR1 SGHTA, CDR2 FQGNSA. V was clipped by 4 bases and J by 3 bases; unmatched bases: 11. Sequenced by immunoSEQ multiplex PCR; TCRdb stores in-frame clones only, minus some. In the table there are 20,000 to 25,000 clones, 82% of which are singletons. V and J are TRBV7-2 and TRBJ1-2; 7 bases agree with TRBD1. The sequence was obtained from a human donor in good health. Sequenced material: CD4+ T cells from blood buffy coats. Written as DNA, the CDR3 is TGTGCCAGCAGCTCTCGGACAGGAGGGATCGACTATGGCTACACCTTC. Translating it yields CASSSRTGGIDYGYTF. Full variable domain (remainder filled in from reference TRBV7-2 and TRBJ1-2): GAGVSQSPSNKVTEKGKDVELRCDPISGHTALYWYRQSLGQGLEFLIYFQGNSAPDKSGLPSDRFSAERTGGSVSTLTIQRTQQEDSAVYLCASSSRTGGIDYGYTFGSGTRLTVV.